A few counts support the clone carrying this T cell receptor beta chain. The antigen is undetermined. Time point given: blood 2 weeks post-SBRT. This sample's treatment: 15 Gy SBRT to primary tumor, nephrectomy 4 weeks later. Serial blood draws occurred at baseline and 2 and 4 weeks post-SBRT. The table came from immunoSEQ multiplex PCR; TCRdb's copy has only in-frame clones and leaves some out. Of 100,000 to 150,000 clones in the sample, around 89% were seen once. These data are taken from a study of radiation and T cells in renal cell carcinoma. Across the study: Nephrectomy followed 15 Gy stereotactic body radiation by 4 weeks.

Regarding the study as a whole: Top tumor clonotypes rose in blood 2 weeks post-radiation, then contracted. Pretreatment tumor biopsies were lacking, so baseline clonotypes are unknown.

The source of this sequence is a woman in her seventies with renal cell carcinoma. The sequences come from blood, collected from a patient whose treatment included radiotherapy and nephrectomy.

Here the CDR3 DNA reads TGTGCCAGCAGCCGACAGGCGGAGAACACTGAAGCTTTCTTT. Translating gives CASSRQAENTEAFF. The chain combines TRBV5-4 with TRBJ1-1; TRBD1 is a possible D gene (6 bases). V was clipped by 4 bases and J by 1 base, with 11 bases between them. This CDR3 is built from 14 residues. The germline V gene has CDR1 SGHNT and CDR2 YYREEE (reference sequence).